These 26 T cell receptor beta chains came from one sample sequenced in a study of Ad26.COV2.S vaccination and SARS-CoV-2 variants. Treatment: over 15 received Ad26.COV2.S at low or high dose, single or two shots; about 5 received placebo; per-sample allocation not given. Specimen acquisition occurred on day 63 following the initial vaccine or placebo injection. The method was immunoSEQ multiplex PCR; TCRdb's version includes in-frame clones alone and lacks a portion of them. The table lists about 320,000 clones, 70% to 90% of them singletons, with approximately 2% in the top ten. The sequenced sample was peripheral blood, obtained in a trial of Ad26.COV2.S vaccine versus placebo. Receptor source: a person between 18 and 65 years old who received the Ad26.COV2.S COVID-19 vaccine or a placebo.

The chain links TRBV7-8 to TRBJ2-7; D perhaps matches TRBD1 (6 bases). The germline V gene has CDR1 SGHVS and CDR2 FQNEAQ. V shed 4 bases and J shed 6 bases, with 16 bases lying between them. The CDR3 runs to 14 residues. CDR3: CASSSMRTVPEQYF. DNA for the CDR3: TGTGCCAGCAGCTCCATGAGGACAGTACCCGAGCAGTACTTC. Variable domain in full (rest from reference TRBV7-8 and TRBJ2-7): GAGVSQSPRYKVAKRGQDVALRCDPISGHVSLFWYQQALGQGPEFLTYFQNEAQLDKSGLPSDRFFAERPEGSVSTLKIQRTQQEDSAVYLCASSSMRTVPEQYFGPGTRLTVT.

About this clone: The conserved phenylalanine or tryptophan is not found at the CDR3 terminus, so this likely reflects a read error. The limits of the CDR3 on the DNA are not certain, so only TCRdb's listed CDR3 is given. The rearrangement joins TRBV6-1 to TRBJ1-2; TRBD1, the table's D call, lacks a check against the DNA. The CDR3 totals 13 residues, both ends included. CDR1 and CDR2 (germline): MNHNS, SASEGT. CDR3 residues: CASSEVLETGLKR.

The chain has TRBV30 and TRBJ1-2; TRBD1 agrees at 8 bases. The CDR3 is made up of 14 amino acids. Unmatched junction bases numbered 11, after V lost 7 bases and J lost 4 bases. Germline loops: CDR1 GTSNPN, CDR2 SVGIG (reference sequence). The chain's CDR3 is CASRGTGGSYGYTF. CDR3 bases: TGTGCCTCCCGGGGGACAGGCGGAAGCTATGGCTACACCTTC. Combining the CDR3 with reference TRBV30 and TRBJ1-2 gives the whole variable domain SQTIHQWPATLVQPVGSPLSLECTVEGTSNPNLYWYRQAAGRGLQLLFYSVGIGQISSEVPQNLSASRPQDRQFILSSKKLLLSDSGFYLCASRGTGGSYGYTFGSGTRLTVV.

The sample holds a few counts of this clone. The rearrangement uses TRBV6-1 and TRBJ2-1, with a tentative D call TRBD2 (7 bases). Germline V gene sequence: CDR1 MNHNS, CDR2 SASEGT. This CDR3 has 16 residues. Trimming took 2 bases from V and 3 from J, leaving 14 bases between them. This chain's CDR3 is CASSEWGGGNYNEQFF. DNA for the CDR3: TGTGCCAGCAGTGAATGGGGGGGCGGCAACTACAATGAGCAGTTCTTC.

The genes are TRBV18 and TRBJ1-1, with D uncertain. Trimming took off 6 bases at V and 1 base at J, with 9 bases between the two ends. Looked up from germline, CDR1 is KGHSH and CDR2 is LQKENI. CDR3 size: 13 residues. DNA for the CDR3: TGTGCCAGCTCCCCAAGGTCGAACACTGAAGCTTTCTTT. Translation: CASSPRSNTEAFF.

Here the CDR3 reads CASSSLQGKEKLFF. The CDR3, as DNA: TGTGCCAGCAGTTCGTTACAGGGGAAGGAAAAACTGTTTTTT. V gene TRBV6-6 combines with J gene TRBJ1-4; 7 bases are a match to TRBD1. Germline lookup yields CDR1 MNHNY and CDR2 SVGAGI (reference sequence). The CDR3 has 14 amino acids. V shed 4 bases and J 8 bases; nucleotides not matched to a gene: 7.

J is TRBJ1-1 and V is TRBV4-1, with 9 bases fitting TRBD1. Trimming at V came to 6 bases and at J to 4 bases, leaving 9 bases not matched to a gene. The CDR3 extends over 15 amino acids. Germline assignment: CDR1 MGHRA and CDR2 YSYEKL. CDR3 loop: CASSPTGGALTEAFF. Here the CDR3 DNA reads TGCGCCAGCAGTCCCACAGGGGGCGCCCTCACTGAAGCTTTCTTT.

The chain carries TRBV11-2 and TRBJ2-2, with D perhaps assigned TRBD1 or TRBD2 (5 bases each). The ends were cut back, 5 bases at V and 7 bases at J, with 14 bases in the middle. Germline V gene sequence: CDR1 SGHAT, CDR2 FQNNGV. This CDR3 is 14 amino acids long. The DNA of the CDR3 is TGTGCCAGCAGCCGAGGGGCCACGGGCGGGGAGCTGTTTTTT. Translating gives CASSRGATGGELFF.

This clone has only one observation. The chain couples TRBV6-5 to TRBJ2-3; D is uncertain. From germline, CDR1 is MNHEY and CDR2 SVGAGI. This CDR3 has 13 residues. V lost 8 bases, J lost 4 bases, and 13 bases lay in between. The CDR3 here is CASSLALSDTQYF. The CDR3 DNA is TGTGCCAGCTCCCTGGCACTTTCAGATACGCAGTATTTT.

The chain is built from TRBV19 and TRBJ1-2; 8 positions match TRBD1. This CDR3 contains 16 residues. Unmatched junction bases numbered 9, after V lost 6 bases and J lost 0 bases. The V gene's germline CDR1 is LNHDA and CDR2 SQIVND (reference sequence). The chain's CDR3 is CASSRRGPSTNYGYTF. Here the CDR3 DNA reads TGTGCCAGTAGCCGCAGGGGGCCTTCGACTAACTATGGCTACACCTTC.

The chain carries TRBV3-1 (or the pseudogene TRBV3-2) and TRBJ1-1; no clear D. Germline-derived CDR1 and CDR2 are LGHDT and YNNKEL (reference sequence). The CDR3 spans 15 residues. Trimming removed 2 bases at V and 4 bases at J, with 14 bases between. The CDR3 here is CASSQLTPGGTEAFF. CDR3 nucleotide sequence: TGTGCCAGCAGCCAATTGACACCCGGTGGCACTGAAGCTTTCTTT.

The chain couples TRBV4-1 to TRBJ2-3; 8 bases agree with TRBD2. V shed 3 bases, J shed 1 base, and the junction held 6 bases outside the gene matches. Germline assignment: CDR1 MGHRA and CDR2 YSYEKL. This CDR3 spans 16 amino acids. This chain's CDR3 is CASSQRHSGGTDTQYF. CDR3 in DNA: TGCGCCAGCAGCCAGAGGCATAGCGGGGGCACAGATACGCAGTATTTT.

The chain uses TRBV3-1 (or the pseudogene TRBV3-2) and TRBJ1-6; D is unclear. The CDR3 loop spans 15 amino acids. Per germline, CDR1 LGHDT and CDR2 YNNKEL (reference sequence). Trimming removed 3 bases from V and 0 bases from J, with 6 bases in between. The CDR3 nucleotides are TGTGCCAGCAGCCACGGAAGCTCCTATAATTCACCCCTCCACTTT. Residues: CASSHGSSYNSPLHF.

The J gene is TRBJ1-4, the V gene TRBV27; TRBD1 matches at 9 bases. The CDR3 spans 17 residues. With V trimmed by 5 bases and J by 5 bases, 12 bases remained unmatched. The germline V gene encodes CDR1 MNHEY and CDR2 SMNVEV (reference sequence). DNA for the CDR3: TGTGCCAGCAGTCCTGGACAGGGGAAGGATGGGAATGAAAAACTGTTTTTT. This encodes CASSPGQGKDGNEKLFF. Full variable domain (remainder filled in from reference TRBV27 and TRBJ1-4): EAQVTQNPRYLITVTGKKLTVTCSQNMNHEYMSWYRQDPGLGLRQIYYSMNVEVTDKGDVPEGYKVSRKEKRNFPLILESPSPNQTSLYFCASSPGQGKDGNEKLFFGSGTQLSVL.

This chain links TRBV11-2 with TRBJ1-1; D remains unclear. The CDR3 runs 18 residues. The V gene's germline CDR1 is SGHAT and CDR2 FQNNGV. Trimming removed 5 bases from V and 6 bases from J, with 28 bases in between. CDR3 nucleotides: TGTGCCAGCAGCCCCCTTGGGTTTCGGGGAGCGCCGATCGCTGAAGCTTTCTTT. As protein: CASSPLGFRGAPIAEAFF.

The genes are TRBV7-9 and TRBJ2-7, with 7 bases matching TRBD1. CDR1 is SEHNR, CDR2 FQNEAQ, per germline (reference sequence). CDR3 length: 14 residues. J was trimmed by 7 bases and V by 5 bases; bases with no gene match: 11. The CDR3 region is CASSPLKGALEQYF. The CDR3 coding sequence is TGTGCCAGCAGCCCCCTCAAGGGGGCCCTAGAGCAGTACTTC.

The V call is TRBV4-1, the J call TRBJ1-5; D not certain. The CDR3 is made up of 15 amino acids. In germline, CDR1 is MGHRA, CDR2 YSYEKL. Deletions cut 0 bases from V and 4 bases from J, with 10 bases between. CDR3 in amino acids: CASSQERAGNQPQHF. In DNA, the CDR3 is TGCGCCAGCAGCCAAGAGAGGGCCGGTAATCAGCCCCAGCATTTT.

CDR3 residues: CAWKELRVGTEAFF. The CDR3 DNA follows: TGTGCCTGGAAGGAACTCAGGGTGGGGACTGAAGCTTTCTTT. This rearrangement joins TRBV30 to TRBJ1-1, with D tentatively TRBD1 (5 bases). Germline assignment: CDR1 GTSNPN and CDR2 SVGIG (reference sequence). V was trimmed by 4 bases and J by 5 bases, leaving 17 bases between them. The CDR3 spans 14 residues.

The genes are TRBV6-6 and TRBJ2-5; 8 nucleotides align to TRBD2. J gave up 1 base and V 7 bases, and 8 bases lay outside the gene matches. This CDR3 is built from 15 residues. Germline V lookup: CDR1 MNHNY, CDR2 SVGAGI (reference sequence). The CDR3 DNA follows: TGTGCCAGCACCCCCCGGGGGGGCCCCCAAGAGACCCAGTACTTC. The encoded protein is CASTPRGGPQETQYF.

The rearrangement joins TRBV2 to TRBJ1-4; D not resolved. V gave up 7 bases and J gave up 0 bases, with 9 bases separating them. CDR3 length equals 14 residues. CDR1 and CDR2 (germline): SNHLY, FYNNEI. CDR3 sequence: CASISTATNEKLFF. CDR3 coding DNA: TGTGCCAGCATTAGTACGGCAACTAATGAAAAACTGTTTTTT.

The V call is TRBV25-1, the J call TRBJ1-5, with 8 bases that match TRBD1. CDR1 is MGHDK, CDR2 SYGVNS, per germline. This CDR3 contains 14 residues. J lost 6 bases, V lost 7 bases, and 8 bases had no gene match. The CDR3 spells CASTPTGEVQPQHF. CDR3 sequence (DNA): TGTGCCAGCACTCCGACAGGGGAGGTTCAGCCCCAGCATTTT.

The chain employs TRBV15 and TRBJ2-2; D uncertain. Between the trimmed V and J ends, which lost 3 bases and 4 bases, there was a span of 15 bases. In germline, CDR1 is LNHNV, CDR2 YYDKDF (reference sequence). The CDR3 has 16 residues. The CDR3: CATSRHPQIGTGELFF. The CDR3 region has the DNA TGTGCCACCAGCAGGCACCCCCAAATTGGCACCGGGGAGCTGTTTTTT.

The rearrangement uses TRBV5-1 and TRBJ2-2; D might be TRBD1 (6 bases). CDR1 and CDR2 from the germline V gene are SGHRS and YFSETQ. The CDR3 is made up of 17 amino acids. V lost 4 bases to trimming and J lost 6 bases, with 22 bases between them. The CDR3 loop is CASSAAWGRKSSGELFF. The CDR3 nucleotides read TGCGCCAGCAGCGCCGCGTGGGGGCGGAAATCGTCCGGGGAGCTGTTTTTT.

The CDR3, as DNA: TGCGCCAGCAGTGAGGGACAGCCAAACACTGAAGCTTTCTTT. Amino acid sequence: CASSEGQPNTEAFF. The chain is built from TRBV10-2 and TRBJ1-1; perhaps TRBD1 as D (6 bases). V was trimmed by 2 bases and J by 2 bases, leaving 9 bases between them. Germline V gene data show CDR1 as WSHSY and CDR2 as SAAADI. CDR3 size: 14 residues.

J is TRBJ1-1 and V is TRBV3-1 (or the pseudogene TRBV3-2); TRBD1 matches at 11 bases. The CDR3 extends over 15 amino acids. Germline trimming cut 1 base from V and 7 bases from J; bases unmatched to any gene: 5. Germline V CDR1 and CDR2: LGHDT, YNNKEL (reference sequence). The CDR3 region has the DNA TGTGCCAGCAGCCAAGTAAGGACAGGGGGCGGTGAAGCTTTCTTT. This translates into CASSQVRTGGGEAFF.

This clone has at least ten counts. The chain has TRBV6-4 and TRBJ1-1, with D tentatively TRBD1 (6 bases). The CDR3 is 15 amino acids. CDR1 is MRHNA and CDR2 is SNTAGT in the germline V gene. The V end was cut by 4 bases, the J end by 1 base, with 13 bases between. The CDR3 sequence is CASSARPGQNTEAFF. In nucleotides, the CDR3 is TGTGCCAGCAGTGCAAGGCCGGGACAGAACACTGAAGCTTTCTTT.